This TCR beta chain is drawn from a study of blood T cell repertoires in COVID-19. At the level of the study: There were acute and convalescent COVID-19 samples, and they came from the United States, Italy and Spain. From T cells, B-cell-depleted T cells, or PBMCs came the material, which was cDNA or gDNA.

Note on this clone: The same CDR3 can be traced to other DNA sequences in this sample.

Germline assignment: CDR1 MNHEY and CDR2 SVGEGT. Between the trimmed V and J ends, which lost 4 bases and 5 bases, there was a span of 23 bases. The CDR3 loop spans 17 amino acids. In the source study's methods: Reference gene primer amplification gave estimated nucleated cell counts. Method: immunoSEQ multiplex PCR; TCRdb's copy keeps in-frame clones and lacks some. V and J calls and clone size come straight from that table; D and trimming were deduced from the DNA. Of over 65,000 clones detected, approximately 90% appear once; the ten largest clones hold around 26%. The V gene is TRBV6-2 or TRBV6-3, the J gene TRBJ2-5, with D perhaps TRBD1 (6 bases). This TCR was sampled from a man aged 45 to 65 with active or convalescent COVID-19. Specimen: peripheral blood. CDR3 region: CASSSPTDTGLRETQYF. In DNA, the CDR3 is TGTGCCAGCAGTTCTCCAACGGACACAGGGCTTCGGGAGACCCAGTACTTC.